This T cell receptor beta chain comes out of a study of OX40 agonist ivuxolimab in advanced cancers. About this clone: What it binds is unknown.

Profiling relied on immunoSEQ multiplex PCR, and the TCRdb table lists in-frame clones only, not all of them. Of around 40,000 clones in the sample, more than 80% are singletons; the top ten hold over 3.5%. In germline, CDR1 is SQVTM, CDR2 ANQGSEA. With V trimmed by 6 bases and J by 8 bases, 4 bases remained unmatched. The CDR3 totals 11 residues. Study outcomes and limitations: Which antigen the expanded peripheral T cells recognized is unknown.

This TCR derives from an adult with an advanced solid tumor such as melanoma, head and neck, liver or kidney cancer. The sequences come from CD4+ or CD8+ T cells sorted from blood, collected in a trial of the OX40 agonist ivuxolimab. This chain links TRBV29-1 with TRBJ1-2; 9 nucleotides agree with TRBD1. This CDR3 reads CSVDRGGGYTF. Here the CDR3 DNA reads TGCAGCGTGGACAGGGGAGGCGGCTACACCTTC.